These T cell receptor beta chains were read from a single sample in a study of Graves' ophthalmopathy and Graves' hyperthyroidism. TCRdb used MiXCR to reprocess the multiplex PCR reads, holding one entry per CDR3 protein. The sample yields over 500,000 distinct CDR3 sequences, 22% seen once. The sample consisted of peripheral blood. The receptors were sampled from a woman under 30 with stable Graves' hyperthyroidism. Some clones in this sample may be carry-over from other donors' samples. CDR3s include the opening cysteine and the closing phenylalanine or tryptophan. Each record gives: CDR3 protein, CDR3 DNA, J gene, V gene, D gene, clone size. A D gene is named only where the DNA matches it firmly. Rows give clone size only sometimes, using once, few, many, or a class for an expanded clone.

CASSRQGGGRGDYEQYF | TGCGCCAGCAGCCGTCAGGGTGGCGGGAGAGGGGACTACGAGCAGTACTTC | TRBJ2-7 | TRBV4-1 | TRBD2 | many
CASSRDKTNYGYTF | TGTGCCAGCAGCCGTGACAAAACTAACTATGGCTACACCTTC | TRBJ1-2 | TRBV2 | . | many
CSARGAGGGSIYEQYF | TGCAGTGCTAGAGGGGCAGGGGGTGGTAGTATCTACGAGCAGTACTTC | TRBJ2-7 | TRBV20-1 | TRBD1 | .
CSASLVIGTPNTEAFF | TGCAGTGCTAGTCTGGTTATTGGGACACCGAACACTGAAGCTTTCTTT | TRBJ1-1 | TRBV20-1 | . | many
CASSYDGVEYEQYF | TGTGCCAGCAGTTACGATGGGGTTGAGTACGAGCAGTACTTC | TRBJ2-7 | TRBV6-2/TRBV6-3 | . | .
CASNRKSGANVLTF | TGTGCCAGCAATAGAAAATCTGGGGCCAACGTCCTGACTTTC | TRBJ2-6 | TRBV6-1 | . | many
CASSSRQGWYEQYF | TGTGCCAGCAGCTCACGACAGGGTTGGTACGAGCAGTACTTC | TRBJ2-7 | TRBV11-2 | TRBD1 | many
CASSPLQRGDDGYTF | TGTGCCAGCTCACCCCTGCAAAGGGGCGATGATGGCTACACCTTC | TRBJ1-2 | TRBV18 | . | .
CSARDGSGQETQYF | TGCAGTGCTAGAGACGGCAGCGGTCAAGAGACCCAGTACTTC | TRBJ2-5 | TRBV20-1 | . | many
CASSLRTEQYF | TGTGCCAGCAGCCTGCGGACCGAGCAGTACTTC | TRBJ2-7 | TRBV11-2 | . | many
CASSESQGLNNSPLHF | TGCGCCAGCAGTGAGTCGCAGGGTTTGAATAATTCACCCCTCCACTTT | TRBJ1-6 | TRBV10-2 | . | .
CASSYSLGQGYGYTF | TGTGCCAGCAGTTACTCCCTCGGACAGGGCTATGGCTACACCTTC | TRBJ1-2 | TRBV6-5 | TRBD1 | few
CASSLGQGGNYEQYF | TGTGCCAGCAGCTTGGGACAGGGAGGGAACTACGAGCAGTACTTC | TRBJ2-7 | TRBV6-1 | TRBD1 | .
CASSFRGTRGYTF | TGTGCCAGCAGTTTCAGGGGGACTAGGGGCTACACCTTC | TRBJ1-2 | TRBV28 | TRBD1 | many
CASSIAASSYEQYF | TGTGCCAGTAGTATAGCGGCATCCTCGTACGAGCAGTACTTC | TRBJ2-7 | TRBV19 | . | many
CASSSAGRAYEQYF | TGTGCCAGCAGTTCTGCGGGACGAGCTTACGAGCAGTACTTC | TRBJ2-7 | TRBV27 | . | .
CASTTLTTEAFF | TGTGCCAGCACGACCCTAACCACTGAAGCTTTCTTT | TRBJ1-1 | TRBV6-2/TRBV6-3 | . | .
CASSIPAGWGPQHF | TGTGCCAGTAGTATCCCCGCGGGATGGGGGCCCCAGCATTTT | TRBJ1-5 | TRBV19 | . | .
CASSPQGRPYGYTF | TGTGCCAGCAGTCCGCAAGGACGCCCATATGGCTACACCTTC | TRBJ1-2 | TRBV12-3/TRBV12-4 | . | .
CASRHSWEQNYGYTF | TGCGCCAGCAGGCACTCGTGGGAGCAAAACTATGGCTACACCTTC | TRBJ1-2 | TRBV5-1 | . | many
CASSRGTGRGYEQYF | TGTGCCAGCAGCCGAGGGACAGGGAGGGGGTACGAGCAGTACTTC | TRBJ2-7 | TRBV28 | TRBD1 | many
CASSETSGSPSYEQYF | TGTGCCAGCAGTGAGACTAGCGGGAGCCCTTCCTACGAGCAGTACTTC | TRBJ2-7 | TRBV6-1 | TRBD2 | many
CATSRDLGHQETQYF | TGTGCCACCAGCAGAGATCTAGGGCACCAAGAGACCCAGTACTTC | TRBJ2-5 | TRBV15 | . | few
CASGKGQGNGGYTF | TGTGCTAGTGGCAAGGGACAGGGGAATGGTGGCTACACCTTC | TRBJ1-2 | TRBV12-5 | TRBD1 | many
CATYGQNTEAFF | TGTGCCACCTACGGACAGAACACTGAAGCTTTCTTT | TRBJ1-1 | TRBV28 | . | many
CASSSYDGYTF | TGTGCCAGCAGTTCCTACGACGGCTACACCTTC | TRBJ1-2 | TRBV12-3/TRBV12-4 | . | once
CASSYSAVADEQYF | TGTGCCAGCAGTTATTCGGCAGTAGCAGACGAGCAGTACTTC | TRBJ2-7 | TRBV6-5 | . | few
CASSSTGEQPQHF | TGTGCCAGCAGTTCAACAGGGGAACAGCCCCAGCATTTT | TRBJ1-5 | TRBV12-3/TRBV12-4 | TRBD1 | many
CASSQGPRSLETQYF | TGTGCCAGCAGCCAGGGACCGAGGTCCCTAGAGACCCAGTACTTC | TRBJ2-5 | TRBV7-8 | . | many
CASSPPFDTGELFF | TGTGCCAGCTCACCTCCCTTCGACACCGGGGAGCTGTTTTTT | TRBJ2-2 | TRBV18 | . | .